This T cell receptor (beta chain) was recorded in a study of radiation and T cells in renal cell carcinoma. In its sample, this clone was seen once. Time point noted: baseline pretreatment blood. The treatment was: 15 Gy SBRT to primary tumor, nephrectomy 4 weeks later. Here immunoSEQ multiplex PCR was the method, and the copy in TCRdb shows in-frame clones only, minus some. The data contain just over 95,000 clones, approximately 86% of them singletons. Sequenced material: blood, taken from a patient whose treatment included radiotherapy and nephrectomy. This TCR was recovered from a man aged 50 to 60 with renal cell carcinoma.

CDR3 region: CASSYPPRTGLNEQFF. The CDR3 bases are TGTGCCAGCAGTTACCCGCCGAGGACAGGGTTAAATGAGCAGTTCTTC. The rearrangement links TRBV6-6 to TRBJ2-1; the match to TRBD1 covers 8 bases. V lost 2 bases to trimming and J lost 7 bases; unmatched junction nucleotides: 10. The CDR3 is 16 residues long. Germline-derived CDR1 and CDR2 are MNHNY and SVGAGI (reference sequence).